This TCR beta chain appears in the sequencing data of a study of T cells in Graves' hyperthyroidism and ophthalmopathy. Ophthalmopathy cases met thresholds of Clinical Activity Score at least 3, NOSPECS grade at least 4 and duration under 3 months. From RNA transcripts, TCR beta CDR3 regions were amplified. The HTBI set primed first-round TCR CDR3 RT-PCR. One entry per CDR3 protein results from TCRdb running MiXCR on the multiplex PCR reads. The table has about 52,000 distinct CDR3 sequences, 48% seen once; the top ten hold about 9%. Study-wide findings and caveats: The blood repertoire included most of the expanded thyroid clonotypes above 0.001.

V was pared by 1 base and J by 0 bases, with 11 bases between. The CDR3 extends over 15 amino acids. Germline CDR1 reads SGHRS; CDR2 reads YFSETQ. This clonotype was counted at least ten times. Its antigen remains unknown. The J gene is TRBJ2-7, the V gene TRBV5-1; a possible D gene is TRBD1 (5 bases). The specimen was blood. This receptor was identified in a woman aged 45-59 years with Graves' ophthalmopathy. The CDR3 bases are TGCGCCAGCAGCTTGACTCCCAGGGACTCCTACGAGCAGTACTTC. The encoded protein is CASSLTPRDSYEQYF.